This TCR beta chain is drawn from a study of blood T cells in healthy people across ages. It was with a sample-barcoded 5' primer and a J-beta primer mix that a second PCR of roughly 7 to 11 cycles was run. The authors tagged each cDNA molecule using a template-switch adaptor with 12 random nucleotides. TCRdb reprocessed the 5' RACE reads via MiXCR and lists one record per CDR3 protein. The table has fewer than 2 million distinct CDR3 sequences, about 39% seen once. The germline V gene has CDR1 SGHTA and CDR2 FQGTGA. The ends were cut back, 2 bases at V and 5 bases at J, with 15 bases in the middle. This CDR3 region has 15 residues.

The sequence was obtained from a human donor in good health. The chain has TRBV7-3 and TRBJ2-5; D gene unclear. Sequences were obtained from blood. The CDR3 nucleotides read TGTGCCAGCAGCTTAGCCTCTGCGGTGGGGGAGACCCAGTACTTC. It encodes CASSLASAVGETQYF.